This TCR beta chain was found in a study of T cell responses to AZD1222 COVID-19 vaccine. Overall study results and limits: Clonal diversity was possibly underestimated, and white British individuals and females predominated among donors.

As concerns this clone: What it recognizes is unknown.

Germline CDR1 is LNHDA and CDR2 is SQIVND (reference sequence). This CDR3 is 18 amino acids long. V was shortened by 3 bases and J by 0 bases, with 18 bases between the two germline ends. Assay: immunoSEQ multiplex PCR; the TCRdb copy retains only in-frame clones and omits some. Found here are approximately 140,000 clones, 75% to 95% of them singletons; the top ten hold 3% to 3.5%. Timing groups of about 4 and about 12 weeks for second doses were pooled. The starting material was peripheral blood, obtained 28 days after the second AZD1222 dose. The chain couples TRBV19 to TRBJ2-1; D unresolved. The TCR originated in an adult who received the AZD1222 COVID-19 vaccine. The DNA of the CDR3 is TGTGCCAGTAGTATTGTCGGCAGCTCAATTAGCTCCTACAATGAGCAGTTCTTC. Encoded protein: CASSIVGSSISSYNEQFF.